Below are 20 T cell receptor beta chains sequenced from a single sample in a study of T cells after posttransplantation cyclophosphamide (dated by TCRdb to the mid-2010s). Preparation of the library involved the immunoSEQ multiplex PCR assay. This immuneACCESS table, as held by TCRdb, lists in-frame sequences with V and J called but not all clones. Of the missing ones, under half trace to an unresolved V gene in checked studies; the others have no known cause. There are about 37,000 clones in this sample, and none of them is a singleton. The biggest ten clones account for 5.9% of the sample. Sequenced: PBMCs. These receptors originate from a young man in good health and a related stem cell transplant donor.

In its sample, this clone was seen many times. CDR3 residues: CASSQDGTGGEKLFF. CDR3 coding DNA: TGCGCCAGCAGCCAAGACGGGACAGGGGGTGAAAAACTGTTTTTT. The chain carries TRBV4-1 and TRBJ1-4; 11 bases line up with TRBD1. The V segment lost 0 bases and the J segment 7 bases; nucleotides outside the gene matches: 1. CDR1 is MGHRA and CDR2 is YSYEKL in the germline V gene. CDR3 length equals 15 residues.

This clone has ten or more counts. This rearrangement joins TRBV6-1 to TRBJ2-3, with D unclear. V was cut by 3 bases and J by 4 bases, with 11 bases left in between. This CDR3 is built from 14 residues. The V gene's germline CDR1 is MNHNS and CDR2 SASEGT. CDR3 sequence: CASSDGQEADTQYF. The CDR3 DNA is TGTGCCAGCAGTGATGGGCAGGAAGCAGATACGCAGTATTTT.

This clone was counted at least ten times. The V and J genes are TRBV5-1 and TRBJ1-6, with 7 bases lining up with TRBD1. Germline-derived CDR1 and CDR2 are SGHRS and YFSETQ. The J segment lost 3 bases and the V segment lost 4 bases, leaving 1 base of the junction unmatched. CDR3 length: 14 residues. CDR3 DNA: TGCGCCAGCAGCCGGGACAGCTATAATTCACCCCTCCACTTT. Its protein product is CASSRDSYNSPLHF.

This clone has ten or more counts. The V call is TRBV6-1, the J call TRBJ1-2; TRBD1 aligns across 8 bases. This CDR3 is built from 14 residues. With V trimmed by 4 bases and J by 5 bases, 6 bases remained unmatched. Germline-derived CDR1 and CDR2 are MNHNS and SASEGT. The CDR3 is CASSGAGGVYGYTF. CDR3 bases: TGTGCCAGCAGTGGGGCAGGGGGCGTGTATGGCTACACCTTC.

This clone was detected many times. V gene TRBV27 combines with J gene TRBJ2-1; 13 positions match TRBD2. The V gene's germline CDR1 is MNHEY and CDR2 SMNVEV (reference sequence). This CDR3 comprises 18 residues. J lost 6 bases, V lost 6 bases, and 14 bases had no gene match. For the CDR3, the DNA is TGTGCCAGCAGCGAGACTAGCGGGGGGTCGGTTCTCTTCAATGAGCAGTTCTTC. It yields the protein CASSETSGGSVLFNEQFF.

This clone was observed at least ten times. This chain joins TRBV12-3 or TRBV12-4 and TRBJ2-3; 10 nucleotides align to TRBD2. V shed 7 bases, J shed 3 bases, and the junction held 10 bases outside the gene matches. The CDR3 covers 16 residues. The CDR3 DNA sequence: TGTGCCAGCACATGGGGGAGCGGGGGGGCGACAGATACGCAGTATTTT. It encodes CASTWGSGGATDTQYF.

This clone has at least ten counts. This chain connects TRBV9 to TRBJ2-1, with TRBD2 identical over 10 bases. The CDR3 sequence is 17 residues long. V trimming: 6 bases; J trimming: 4 bases; junction bases outside the gene matches: 13. The germline V gene has CDR1 SGDLS and CDR2 YYNGEE. In DNA, the CDR3 is TGTGCCAGCACCACCCCACTAAGCGGGGGGGCGTACAATGAGCAGTTCTTC. Translating it yields CASTTPLSGGAYNEQFF.

This clone was observed many times. The chain employs TRBV18 and TRBJ1-1; D call uncertain. Trimming removed 3 bases at V and 5 bases at J, with 19 bases between. There are 16 residues in the CDR3. Germline assignment: CDR1 KGHSH and CDR2 LQKENI. CDR3 sequence reads: CASSPLVGFPVTEAFF. In DNA form, the CDR3 reads TGTGCCAGCTCACCGCTGGTCGGTTTTCCGGTGACTGAAGCTTTCTTT.

This sequence joins TRBV7-9 and TRBJ1-5; 7 nucleotides match TRBD1. Trimming at V came to 0 bases and at J to 3 bases, leaving 8 bases not matched to a gene. Germline CDR1 SEHNR, CDR2 FQNEAQ (reference sequence). The CDR3 is 17 amino acids. CDR3 DNA sequence: TGTGCCAGCAGCTTAGCTGGAGGGGGCTGGGTCAATCAGCCCCAGCATTTT. Its protein is CASSLAGGGWVNQPQHF.

This clone has a count of ten or more. The chain joins TRBV5-6 to TRBJ2-1, with 9 bases fitting TRBD2. CDR3 size: 14 residues. CDR1 is SGHDT and CDR2 is YYEEEE in the germline V gene. V shed 1 base and J 8 bases; nucleotides not matched to a gene: 4. CDR3 region: CASSLLAGVYEQFF. In DNA, the CDR3 is TGTGCCAGCAGCTTGTTAGCGGGAGTTTATGAGCAGTTCTTC.

This clone was seen many times. The chain recombines TRBV5-1 with TRBJ2-1; possibly TRBD1 for D (6 bases). The CDR3 length is 16 residues. From germline, CDR1 is SGHRS and CDR2 YFSETQ. V lost 4 bases and J 2 bases, leaving 16 bases between the germline ends. DNA for the CDR3: TGCGCCAGCAGCCGATCCCGGGACACGACCTACAATGAGCAGTTCTTC. As protein: CASSRSRDTTYNEQFF.

This clone was counted ten times or more. The chain uses TRBV12-3 or TRBV12-4 and TRBJ1-1; 9 bases agree with TRBD1. This CDR3 region has 14 residues. J was trimmed by 9 bases and V by 5 bases; bases with no gene match: 10. The CDR3 DNA follows: TGTGCCAGCAGTCCAGGACAGGGGCGCCCCAAAGCTTTCTTT. Translating gives CASSPGQGRPKAFF.

The genes are TRBV9 and TRBJ1-6; 9 bases map to TRBD1. J was trimmed by 7 bases and V by 3 bases; bases with no gene match: 5. This CDR3 region has 15 residues. CDR1 is SGDLS and CDR2 is YYNGEE in the germline V gene. Written as DNA, the CDR3 is TGTGCCAGCAGCGGAACCGGGACAGGGAATTCACCCCTCCACTTT. This codes for CASSGTGTGNSPLHF.

This clone appeared many times. V usage is TRBV19 and J usage is TRBJ2-5; possibly TRBD2 for D (6 bases). CDR3 length: 13 residues. CDR1 is LNHDA and CDR2 is SQIVND in the germline V gene (reference sequence). Trimming pared 3 bases from V and 5 bases from J, leaving 10 bases between. In DNA form, the CDR3 reads TGTGCCAGTAGTATCGGGGGATCGGAGACCCAGTACTTC. Protein product: CASSIGGSETQYF.

This clone occurred many times. This sequence joins TRBV28 and TRBJ1-2; weak D call: TRBD1 (5 bases). The CDR3 length is 13 residues. The ends were cut back, 1 base at V and 4 bases at J, with 7 bases in the middle. From germline, CDR1 is MDHEN and CDR2 SYDVKM. The DNA for the CDR3 is TGTGCCAGCAGTTTATTAGGGGTCTATGGCTACACCTTC. Residues: CASSLLGVYGYTF.

This clone has ten or more counts. The chain has TRBV5-4 and TRBJ2-5, with 14 bases aligning to TRBD2. The length of the CDR3 is 16 residues. Per the germline V gene, CDR1 is SGHNT and CDR2 is YYREEE (reference sequence). The J segment lost 1 base and the V segment lost 4 bases, leaving 3 bases of the junction unmatched. This chain's CDR3 is CASSPGLAGAQETQYF. CDR3 in DNA: TGTGCCAGCAGCCCGGGACTAGCGGGGGCCCAAGAGACCCAGTACTTC.

This clone occurred many times. This chain links TRBV6-4 with TRBJ2-7; possibly TRBD2 for D (6 bases). Germline V gene data show CDR1 as MRHNA and CDR2 as SNTAGT. The CDR3 length is 12 residues. With 5 bases removed from V and 6 bases from J, the gap between germline ends came to 11 bases. The CDR3: CASSQAGGEQYF. In nucleotides, the CDR3 is TGTGCCAGCAGTCAGGCCGGGGGCGAGCAGTACTTC.

This clone showed up many times. The rearrangement joins TRBV6-5 to TRBJ1-3; D remains ambiguous. Germline V gene lookup returns CDR1 MNHEY and CDR2 SVGAGI. Trimming took off 0 bases at V and 3 bases at J, with 9 bases between the two ends. The CDR3 totals 15 residues. CDR3 sequence reads: CASSYSGDSGNTIYF. The DNA for the CDR3 is TGTGCCAGCAGTTACTCCGGGGATAGTGGAAACACCATATATTTT.

This clone has only a few counts. The chain is built from TRBV5-1 and TRBJ2-3, with 10 nucleotides matching TRBD2. Germline values: CDR1 SGHRS, CDR2 YFSETQ. Unmatched junction bases numbered 5, after V lost 4 bases and J lost 3 bases. CDR3 length: 15 amino acids. The CDR3 region is CASSETSGVTDTQYF. The CDR3, as DNA: TGCGCCAGCAGCGAAACTAGCGGGGTAACAGATACGCAGTATTTT.

This clone has a count of ten or more. The chain recombines TRBV19 with TRBJ1-4; TRBD1 agrees at 7 bases. The germline V gene encodes CDR1 LNHDA and CDR2 SQIVND (reference sequence). This CDR3 spans 15 amino acids. Germline trimming cut 6 bases from V and 5 bases from J; bases unmatched to any gene: 9. The CDR3 region is CASRRRGQQNEKLFF. Written as DNA, the CDR3 is TGTGCCAGTAGGCGAAGGGGGCAGCAGAATGAAAAACTGTTTTTT.